This entry lists 16 T cell receptor beta chains sequenced from one sample in a study of identical twins (dated by TCRdb to 2016 to 2018). Library creation used 5' RACE. The sequencer was an Illumina HiSeq 2000. TCRdb took the public reads, trimmed them with fastp at Q25, ran MiXCR for clone calling and kept in-frame beta chains. Every CDR3 protein is listed once, alongside the most common genes and DNA of its rows. This sample gives hundreds of thousands of distinct CDR3 sequences in total; 9.4% of them show up just once. The ten most abundant clones make up 5% to 5.5% of the sample. Sequenced input: memory (CD45RO+) T cells sorted from blood. Per the publication, the cell subset or site label means: CD45RO+ enriched T cells. These receptor sequences come from a woman aged 18-29 years in good health.

This clonotype was found a few times. The chain carries TRBV5-1 and TRBJ2-3; D ambiguous. Trimming took off 2 bases at V and 4 bases at J, with 8 bases between the two ends. The germline V gene encodes CDR1 SGHRS and CDR2 YFSETQ. CDR3 length: 13 residues. This CDR3 is CASSFGRADTQYF. The CDR3 region has the DNA TGCGCCAGCAGCTTTGGTAGGGCAGATACGCAGTATTTT. The full variable domain, rest sourced from reference TRBV5-1 and TRBJ2-3, is KAGVTQTPRYLIKTRGQQVTLSCSPISGHRSVSWYQQTPGQGLQFLFEYFSETQRNKGNFPGRFSGRQFSNSRSEMNVSTLELGDSALYLCASSFGRADTQYFGPGTRLTVL.

Ten or more counts support this clonotype. In nucleotides, the CDR3 is TGTGCCAGCAGTTATTCGAAGACAGCGACCTCCTACGAGCAGTACTTC. This encodes CASSYSKTATSYEQYF. J is TRBJ2-7 and V is TRBV12-3 or TRBV12-4; possible D gene TRBD1, 5 bases. V was trimmed by 4 bases and J by 0 bases, leaving 16 bases between them. The CDR3 loop spans 16 amino acids.

The CDR3 region is CATSREGTSGINEQYF. CDR3 in DNA: TGTGCCACCAGCAGAGAGGGGACTAGCGGGATCAACGAGCAGTACTTC. The chain employs TRBV15 and TRBJ2-7; 13 nucleotides line up with TRBD2. Germline-derived CDR1 and CDR2 are LNHNV and YYDKDF (reference sequence). Unmatched junction bases numbered 4, after V lost 0 bases and J lost 5 bases. The CDR3 totals 16 residues. Supplemented by reference TRBV15 and TRBJ2-7, the full variable domain reads DAMVIQNPRYQVTQFGKPVTLSCSQTLNHNVMYWYQQKSSQAPKLLFHYYDKDFNNEADTPDNFQSRRPNTSFCFLDIRSPGLGDTAMYLCATSREGTSGINEQYFGPGTRLTVT.

Only a few counts were recorded for this clonotype. The chain has TRBV12-3 or TRBV12-4 and TRBJ2-1; 10 bases are a match to TRBD2. V lost 6 bases to trimming and J lost 9 bases; unmatched junction nucleotides: 8. The CDR3 loop spans 14 amino acids. CDR3 sequence (DNA): TGTGCCAGCAGCCTGAGCGGGGGGGTTAGTGAGCAGTTCTTC. Encoded protein: CASSLSGGVSEQFF.

This clonotype was counted between two and nine times. The chain combines TRBV20-1 with TRBJ2-5, with D perhaps being TRBD1 or TRBD2 (6 bases each). Between the trimmed V and J ends, which lost 1 base and 4 bases, there was a span of 16 bases. CDR3 length: 15 residues. The germline V gene encodes CDR1 DFQATT and CDR2 SNEGSKA (reference sequence). CDR3 in amino acids: CSARGPDGGGETQYF. The CDR3 DNA follows: TGCAGTGCTAGAGGTCCCGACGGAGGGGGAGAGACCCAGTACTTC.

A few counts support this clonotype. The rearrangement links TRBV6-1 to TRBJ2-3; 14 bases match TRBD2. Germline V gene data show CDR1 as MNHNS and CDR2 as SASEGT. The CDR3 has 18 residues. The V and J ends lost 6 bases and 0 bases, in that order; junction bases with no gene match: 8. CDR3 DNA sequence: TGTGCCAGCAGCCCTGGACTAGCGGGGGGATTTAGCACAGATACGCAGTATTTT. This gives the protein CASSPGLAGGFSTDTQYF.

This clonotype was seen at least ten times. As DNA, the CDR3 is TGTGCCAGCTCGCAGACAGGGGGCAATCAGCCCCAGCATTTT. Translating gives CASSQTGGNQPQHF. This chain connects TRBV18 to TRBJ1-5, with 8 nucleotides matching TRBD1. Trimming at V came to 6 bases and at J to 2 bases, leaving 3 bases not matched to a gene. CDR3 length: 14 amino acids. Looked up from germline, CDR1 is KGHSH and CDR2 is LQKENI.

The rearrangement links TRBV20-1 to TRBJ2-7; the match to TRBD2 covers 8 bases. Per germline, CDR1 DFQATT and CDR2 SNEGSKA (reference sequence). Trimming at V came to 6 bases and at J to 3 bases, leaving 10 bases not matched to a gene. CDR3 length equals 14 residues. The CDR3 nucleotides read TGCAGTGCCGCGAAAGCGGGAGTCCACTACGAGCAGTACTTC. This codes for CSAAKAGVHYEQYF.

V and J are TRBV24-1 and TRBJ1-1, with TRBD1 matching over 8 bases. In germline, CDR1 is KGHDR, CDR2 SFDVKD. CDR3 length equals 15 residues. Trimming removed 2 bases from V and 1 base from J; junction bases left unmatched: 2. DNA of the CDR3: TGTGCCACCAGTGATTCCGGGACAGGGAACACTGAAGCTTTCTTT. Protein product: CATSDSGTGNTEAFF.

This clonotype was counted between two and nine times. J is TRBJ1-2 and V is TRBV3-1; D not resolved. V shed 4 bases and J shed 2 bases, with 11 bases lying between them. Per the germline V gene, CDR1 is LGHDT and CDR2 is YNNKEL (reference sequence). The CDR3 is made up of 14 amino acids. CDR3 residues: CASSREGLNYGYTF. CDR3 sequence (DNA): TGTGCCAGCAGCCGAGAGGGATTGAACTATGGCTACACCTTC.

This clonotype occurred many times. The genes are TRBV2 and TRBJ2-1; 8 nucleotides agree with TRBD2. V lost 4 bases to trimming and J lost 9 bases; unmatched junction nucleotides: 14. The CDR3 contains 16 residues. Germline V gives CDR1 SNHLY, CDR2 FYNNEI. The DNA of the CDR3 is TGTGCCAGCAGTGTCCCTTCTGGGACGGGGGGGGCTGAGCAGTTCTTC. As protein: CASSVPSGTGGAEQFF.

This rearrangement joins TRBV29-1 to TRBJ2-5; TRBD1 matches at 9 bases. V was clipped by 6 bases and J by 5 bases; unmatched bases: 7. The CDR3 is 13 amino acids. Per the germline V gene, CDR1 is SQVTM and CDR2 is ANQGSEA. The CDR3 DNA reads TGCAGCGTGGGGGGGACAGGGCGGGAGACCCAGTACTTC. Its translation: CSVGGTGRETQYF.

The chain uses TRBV18 and TRBJ2-3, with 12 positions matching TRBD2. The ends lost 3 bases at V and 4 bases at J; junction bases unmatched: 8. The CDR3 totals 17 residues. CDR1 is KGHSH, CDR2 LQKENI, per germline. DNA for the CDR3: TGTGCCAGCTCACCCTTGACTAGCGGGAGTGCGTCAGATACGCAGTATTTT. Its protein product is CASSPLTSGSASDTQYF.

This clonotype was recorded a few times. The chain links TRBV12-5 to TRBJ1-4; 7 nucleotides match TRBD1. V shed 0 bases and J 3 bases; nucleotides not matched to a gene: 13. Germline loops: CDR1 LGHNT, CDR2 FRNRAP. CDR3 length equals 19 residues. CDR3 sequence reads: CASGLVRGGGAGANEKLFF. For the CDR3, the DNA is TGTGCTAGTGGTTTGGTACGAGGAGGGGGCGCCGGGGCTAATGAAAAACTGTTTTTT.

The chain joins TRBV20-1 to TRBJ1-2; D is ambiguous. The V end was cut by 2 bases, the J end by 0 bases, with 7 bases between. This CDR3 is built from 13 residues. CDR1 and CDR2 from the germline V gene are DFQATT and SNEGSKA (reference sequence). The CDR3 region is CSARSAANYGYTF. The CDR3 nucleotides read TGCAGTGCTAGATCGGCTGCTAACTATGGCTACACCTTC.

This chain joins TRBV6-1 and TRBJ2-3, with 12 nucleotides matching TRBD2. V lost 4 bases to trimming and J lost 6 bases; unmatched junction nucleotides: 5. The CDR3 has 15 residues. From germline, CDR1 is MNHNS and CDR2 SASEGT. CDR3 residues: CASSGSSGGGDTQYF. CDR3 sequence (DNA): TGTGCCAGCAGTGGATCTAGCGGGGGGGGTGATACGCAGTATTTT.